Below are 12 T cell receptor beta chains sequenced from a single sample in a study of cytomegalovirus exposure and HLA in healthy donors. The PCR employed 60 Vbeta primers together with 13 Jbeta primers. Sequencing was performed with immunoSEQ multiplex PCR; in TCRdb, only in-frame clones are kept and a portion is missing. The sample yields about 160,000 clones, around four fifths seen once. Sequencing was carried out using PBMCs. The receptors shown here come from a woman aged 25 to 39 in good health and CMV-seronegative.

The chain employs TRBV5-6 and TRBJ2-3, with 7 bases matching TRBD1. There are 18 residues in the CDR3. V lost 4 bases, J lost 5 bases, and 19 bases stayed unmatched. Germline V gene data show CDR1 as SGHDT and CDR2 as YYEEEE. The DNA of the CDR3 is TGTGCCAGCAGCGGAGGCAGGGGGAAGGCATCAACGGGAGATACGCAGTATTTT. It yields the protein CASSGGRGKASTGDTQYF.

The genes are TRBV18 and TRBJ1-1, with 7 bases that match TRBD1. This CDR3 has 16 amino acids. CDR1 KGHSH and CDR2 LQKENI come from the germline V gene. V dropped 5 bases and J dropped 0; count of bases not matched to a gene: 9. The CDR3 DNA sequence: TGTGCCAGCTCATCAAATTTGGGACAGTTGAACACTGAAGCTTTCTTT. It yields the protein CASSSNLGQLNTEAFF.

The chain joins TRBV9 to TRBJ2-3; D is unclear. From germline, CDR1 is SGDLS and CDR2 YYNGEE. V gave up 0 bases and J gave up 4 bases, with 9 bases separating them. This CDR3 is 14 amino acids long. The CDR3 coding sequence is TGTGCCAGCAGCGTAGGTGCGGAGCCAGATACGCAGTATTTT. Translation: CASSVGAEPDTQYF.

This clone was recorded only once. The chain links TRBV7-9 to TRBJ2-2; TRBD1 is a possible D gene (5 bases). V lost 5 bases and J lost 6, with 19 bases in between. This CDR3 is built from 16 residues. Germline CDR1 is SEHNR and CDR2 is FQNEAQ (reference sequence). The DNA for the CDR3 is TGTGCCAGCAGCCGAGCCGCGCAGGGTGGGGCCGGGGAGCTGTTTTTT. Its protein is CASSRAAQGGAGELFF.

The chain has TRBV9 and TRBJ1-2, with D possibly matching TRBD1 (6 bases). Trimming left V 4 bases short and J 6 bases short, with 13 bases between. The CDR3 has 13 residues. The germline CDR1 and CDR2 sequences are SGDLS and YYNGEE. CDR3 sequence (DNA): TGTGCCAGCAGCAAAATACAGGGTGATGGCTACACCTTC. This gives the protein CASSKIQGDGYTF.

The CDR3 loop reads CASRENWNQPQHF. Here the CDR3 DNA reads TGTGCCAGCAGAGAAAACTGGAATCAGCCCCAGCATTTT. The rearrangement joins TRBV27 to TRBJ1-5; D remains unclear. The CDR3 is 13 residues long. V was trimmed by 6 bases and J by 4 bases, leaving 10 bases between them. Per germline, CDR1 MNHEY and CDR2 SMNVEV (reference sequence).

This clone was seen a few times. The rearrangement joins TRBV4-1 to TRBJ2-3, with 14 bases identical to TRBD2. The V and J ends lost 2 bases and 3 bases, in that order; junction bases with no gene match: 1. The length of the CDR3 is 16 residues. Germline assignment: CDR1 MGHRA and CDR2 YSYEKL. CDR3 coding DNA: TGCGCCAGCAGCCAAAGGACTAGCGGGGGGACAGATACGCAGTATTTT. Protein product: CASSQRTSGGTDTQYF.

Remarks on this clone: A read error may produce the germline difference seen at one junction end. The chain couples TRBV6-6 to TRBJ2-4; 7 positions match TRBD1. The V gene's germline CDR1 is MNHNY and CDR2 SVGAGI (reference sequence). CDR3 length: 14 amino acids. The CDR3 region is CASSTRQGSNSQYF. As DNA, the CDR3 is TGTGCCAGCAGTACCCGACAGGGTTCAAACAGTCAGTACTTC.

The genes are TRBV7-2 and TRBJ1-5; 11 nucleotides match TRBD1. CDR1 is SGHTA and CDR2 is FQGNSA in the germline V gene. V dropped 3 bases and J dropped 5; count of bases not matched to a gene: 6. This CDR3 is built from 16 residues. The CDR3 here is CASSFLDRGRYQPQHF. Here the CDR3 DNA reads TGTGCCAGCAGCTTTTTGGACAGGGGGCGTTATCAGCCCCAGCATTTT.

This rearrangement joins TRBV20-1 to TRBJ2-7, with D perhaps matching TRBD1 (6 bases). V was shortened by 4 bases and J by 4 bases, with 8 bases between the two germline ends. The length of the CDR3 is 11 residues. Germline loops: CDR1 DFQATT, CDR2 SNEGSKA (reference sequence). Written as DNA, the CDR3 is TGCAGTGCTAATCAGGGGTACGAGCAGTACTTC. Amino acid sequence: CSANQGYEQYF.

This sequence joins TRBV23-1 and TRBJ2-1; D perhaps matches TRBD1 (6 bases). TRBV23-1 is classed as an ORF, of uncertain function. Trimming stripped 2 bases from V and 9 bases from J, with 17 bases between. The length of the CDR3 is 15 residues. The CDR3 protein is CASSQPGEIFGEQFF. DNA for the CDR3: TGCGCCAGCAGTCAACCAGGGGAGATTTTCGGTGAGCAGTTCTTC.

The chain uses TRBV28 and TRBJ2-3; 10 positions agree with TRBD2. Per the germline V gene, CDR1 is MDHEN and CDR2 is SYDVKM. After removal of 5 bases from V and 0 bases from J, the junction contained 5 bases not matched to a gene. CDR3 size: 16 residues. CDR3 loop: CASSDTSGASTDTQYF. The CDR3 nucleotides are TGTGCCAGCAGTGATACTAGCGGGGCAAGCACAGATACGCAGTATTTT.